The T cell receptor beta chain described here comes from a study of control samples from healthy donors and cancer patients. Trimming took 2 bases from V and 9 from J, leaving 17 bases between them. This CDR3 region has 15 residues. Germline assignment: CDR1 MNHEY and CDR2 SMNVEV (reference sequence). The method was immunoSEQ multiplex PCR; TCRdb's version includes in-frame clones alone and lacks a portion of them. Of 90,000 or so clones listed, 86% are singletons. The chain has TRBV27 and TRBJ1-5; tentative D call: TRBD1 (6 bases). Sequenced sample: blood. This TCR derives from a woman between 45 and 60 years old in good health. In nucleotides, the CDR3 is TGTGCCAGCAGTTTAAGCGCAGGGGCGCTGGCGCCCCAGCATTTT. It codes for CASSLSAGALAPQHF.